This T cell receptor (beta chain) derives from a study of blood T cell repertoires in COVID-19. Turning to the study itself: Acute and convalescent COVID-19 samples came from the United States, Italy and Spain.

Unmatched junction bases numbered 3, after V lost 6 bases and J lost 0 bases. Germline CDR1 and CDR2: MNHEY and SVGAGI. This CDR3 region has 14 residues. The data were produced by immunoSEQ multiplex PCR, yet TCRdb's version contains in-frame clones alone and is incomplete. This table has over 250,000 clones, approximately 83% appearing once. The J gene is TRBJ2-3, the V gene TRBV6-5; 7 bases line up with TRBD1. The sample was peripheral blood. The origin of this receptor is a woman in her 70s with acute or convalescent COVID-19. CDR3 in amino acids: CASRGTASTDTQYF. The CDR3 DNA is TGTGCCAGCAGGGGGACAGCGAGCACAGATACGCAGTATTTT.